The sequence of this T cell receptor beta chain was determined in a study of cytomegalovirus exposure and HLA in healthy donors (dated by TCRdb to the late 2010s). In terms of the full investigation: An earlier analysis of several hundred of the donors reported 276 Gb of sequence data and approximately 120 million unique TCR beta sequences obtained from approximately 180 million T cells. To predict cytomegalovirus infection status, the study brought together high-throughput TCR immunosequencing, statistical association of individual TCRs with disease status, and machine learning. All discovery cohort repertoires had been generated on a single sequencing platform. Alongside the repertoire data, information on donor age, sex, ethnicity and CMV serostatus was compiled. A later analysis re-analyzed previously published TCR beta repertoires from 500 to 700 donors and added high-resolution HLA genotyping to study TCR occurrence patterns. Around 320 gigabases of sequencing data and approximately 85 million unique TCR sequences were included in an early release covering 550 to 650 HLA-typed donors. Along with the approximately 650-subject first cohort, a separate validation cohort of around 110 different subjects was used. Four to six DR-DQ haplotypes were handled as single units for association and clustering, since linkage in the cohort was strong. Typing coverage differed by locus: A, B, C, DRB1 and DQB1 were typed in roughly 620-630 donors, DQA1 in 500 to 550, DPA1 in 600 to 610, and DPB1 in 472. An earlier analysis of around 580 of the donors used high-throughput TCR beta sequencing to judge whether each TCR beta V gene segment behaved as functional or pseudogenic. The study was designed to test whether signatures of past pathogen exposure could be identified by cataloging public T cell receptors. Rather than drawing on any new phenotypic data, the later analysis identified candidate immune exposures from TCR beta sequences and the way those sequences occurred across donors. HLA typing covered class I and class II loci at four-digit resolution. A later genetic analysis used genome-wide SNP genotypes for about 60% of the roughly 700 donors, treating that subset as a discovery cohort. The genetic ancestry cluster associated with self-reported Caucasian donors included 81% of the 350 to 500 genotyped donors. Among under 450 genotyped donors of the cohort, an average of roughly 240,000 unique TCR beta nucleotide sequences were sequenced per donor, roughly 20% of them non-productive. Using immunosequencing, the study profiled T cell repertoires from about 620 subjects and related those repertoires to cytomegalovirus serostatus.

In total, 666 healthy bone marrow donors made up the cohort. Cohort members were all nominally healthy when sampled, although unrecorded immune exposures were likely present. The donor was CMV seropositive and was included in the group of 290 or so seropositive cohort members. A peripheral blood sample was collected from each donor, and TCR beta sequencing was performed on peripheral blood mononuclear cells. The Qiagen DNeasy Blood Extraction Kit was used to extract genomic DNA from the blood cell samples. This clone has more than one count but fewer than ten. It has no known antigen specificity. Nothing much larger sits one base from this clone, and base qualities are not available. V is pared back by 6 bases and J by 6 bases, with 17 bases lying between the germline termini. The CDR3 has 14 amino acids, counting the end cysteine and phenylalanine. Solely the CDR3 DNA is kept, with 42 bases framed from the first base. CDR1 is given as MNHEY and CDR2 as SVGAGI, both from the germline V gene.

The library was obtained by the immunoSEQ multiplex PCR assay. For the multiplex PCR, a mixture combining 60 forward primers for TCR Vbeta segments and 13 reverse primers for TCR Jbeta segments was used. A multiplex PCR assay on genomic DNA amplified the CDR3 region of rearranged TCR beta genes. The Illumina HiSeq System was used to sequence the amplified TCR beta libraries as 87-base-pair reads. The study's processing was this. Across the 640 or so repertoires, a later analysis counted roughly 77 million unique TCR beta chains, approximately 10 million of which were shared by at least two donors. A nearest-neighbor algorithm error-corrected the raw reads and collapsed the reads into unique sequences, merging closely related sequences to remove PCR and sequencing errors. CDR3 sequences were aligned to IMGT reference sequences to assign V, D and J gene segments. For a sequence to be retained, a match of at least six nucleotides to both a V gene segment and a J gene segment was required. Rearrangements were classified as productive when the CDR3 lacked stop codons and remained in frame with V and J, and all other rearrangements were classified as non-productive. Following IMGT convention, CDR3 was defined as the stretch from the second conserved V-encoded cysteine to the conserved J-encoded phenylalanine. The earlier analysis of 500 to 600 of the donors excluded sequences that lacked an unambiguous match to a single V gene segment. In an earlier analysis of approximately 590 of the donors, V segments were called functional above 56.7% productive rearrangements and were called segregating when the between-donor standard deviation exceeded 5%. A statistical classification framework was built to diagnose cytomegalovirus status from the catalog of TCR beta chain sequences. In a later analysis, V and J genes were assigned by comparing TCR nucleotide sequences against IMGT/GENE-DB human TR gene sequences. A later analysis assigned CDR3 sequences and most-parsimonious VDJ recombination scenarios with the TCRdist pipeline. In a later analysis, each TCR beta chain was defined by its CDR3 amino acid sequence together with its V-gene family, and reads without a unique V-gene family were excluded. To address suspected cross-contamination and a sequencing artifact, a later analysis removed 550 to 750 highly shared, low-generation-probability nucleotide sequences. For each public chain, a later analysis derived a clonal expansion index from normalized ranks of inferred template counts within each repertoire. A later analysis computed generation probabilities with a VDJ recombination model fitted to out-of-frame rearrangements, and checked the results against IGoR. A later analysis scored TCR-TCR, TCR-HLA and TCR-CMV co-occurrence with hypergeometric tests, applying a repertoire-size bias correction to TCR pairs. In a later analysis, false discovery rates were estimated by permuting HLA or CMV assignments 20 times. In a later analysis, co-occurring TCRs were grouped with DBSCAN, and TCRdist sequence similarity was added when clustering was performed within HLA-allele-positive subsets. For co-occurrence clustering, repertoires with fewer than 30,000 or more than 120,000 public chains were excluded, along with about five repertoires with anomalous nucleotide sharing. TCRdb mirrors the immuneACCESS table, restricted to in-frame sequences. Some clones are absent from its copies; in checked studies, under half trace to an unresolved V gene, and the reason for the others is unknown. The V and J calls and clone size were taken over from that table, and D and trimming were inferred from the DNA. This sample is represented by fewer than 30,000 clones; roughly 60% of them were singletons. Roughly 45% of the sample is taken by the ten largest.

The investigation overall reported the following: HLA typing was unavailable for some donors at each locus, so association tests used only the typed subset. An earlier analysis of around 500 of the donors showed that most TCR beta V segments appeared in productive rearrangements either about 87% or about 30% of the time, which broadly matched IMGT annotations. A further reported finding was that TCR beta sequences accurately predicted the HLA-A and HLA-B alleles for most subjects in the first cohort. Compared with the roughly 720-donor mean, donors in an Asian-associated ancestry cluster had fewer N-insertions in productive TCRs, according to a later genetic analysis. The presence/absence analyses assumed that sequencing depth was roughly uniform across donors, and that assumption may not be true. In a later analysis, TCR association rates were found to vary across HLA loci, with the most associated TCRs seen for DRB1 alleles and the fewest for HLA-C alleles. Specific HLA alleles were associated with over 15,000 TCR beta sequences at a false discovery rate of 0.05 in a later analysis. For the cohort, immune exposure information was limited to CMV serostatus. The cohort was sequenced for TCR beta chains only, and without alpha or paired-chain data the features that could be detected were limited. The 87-base-pair reads could not distinguish some IMGT-functional V segments, including TRBV6-2 and TRBV6-3, so those segments were excluded. Linkage disequilibrium might explain the correlated functional status among segregating V segments, but an unknown experimental factor could not be excluded. Compared with equally common non-associated chains, HLA-associated TCR beta chains in a later analysis were more clonally expanded and had lower generation probabilities. The study gave a list of about 170 TCR beta chains associated with cytomegalovirus. The sequencing pipeline was judged likely to have produced a cluster of highly shared sequence variants as a technical artifact. Because counts were too low, about 17 rarely observed V segments, including chromosome 9 orphons, were excluded from the earlier analysis of under 650 of the donors. Most CMV-associated TCR beta chains appeared to be HLA-restricted in a later analysis, and the HLA associations seemed to be driven largely by CMV exposure. Cytomegalovirus status was reported to be diagnosed by the classifier with high specificity and sensitivity in both the original and validation cohorts. In a later genetic analysis, a missense DCLRE1C variant was associated with V-gene and J-gene trimming of TCR beta chains, and the association was replicated in an independent cohort. Across donors, most TCR sequences were observed very rarely, whereas some public TCRs were present in many individuals. A later analysis reported that several top co-occurrence clusters appeared linked to parvovirus B19, influenza, CMV and Epstein-Barr virus. Strong co-occurrence of HLA alleles, especially DR and DQ, made assigning TCR associations to individual alleles difficult. It was suggested by the authors that the approach could potentially be generalized to other disease states and immunological phenotypes. Three of the identified cytomegalovirus-associated TCR beta chains were confirmed in vitro to be specific for cytomegalovirus antigens.

Sequencing was carried out using PBMCs. This TCR was sampled from a male donor in good health and CMV-seropositive. This sequence uses TRBV6-5 and TRBJ1-2; the D gene is possibly TRBD1, with 6 bases matching. This receptor carries the CDR3 CASRTTGPGDGYTF. At the DNA level, the sequence is TGTGCCAGCAGAACGACAGGCCCCGGCGATGGCTACACCTTC.